This T cell receptor beta chain was identified during a study of shared clonotypes between healthy human individuals (dated by TCRdb to the early 2020s). A note on the overall study: The cohort comprised two women and a few men aged 18 to 49 years. Different laboratories and diverse techniques were used to prepare libraries and sequence TCR repertoires, to increase sequencing depth and limit assay-specific biases. Blood TCR repertoires of about five healthy adults were deeply sequenced to estimate repertoire size and the extent of clonotype sharing between individuals. For each donor, three plates each were used for CD4 naive and CD4 memory, two plates were used for CD8 naive, and one plate was used for CD8 memory. Per donor, leukapheresis produced somewhere between about 0.8 and 9.5 billion PBMCs.

Of note for this clone: Its binding antigen is unknown. Per-nucleotide qualities are absent, and no much larger clonotype sits a single base away.

V is shortened by 7 bases, J by 4 bases, and the region joining them spans 16 bases. Measured from the cysteine to the phenylalanine, the CDR3 is 14 residues long. Solely the CDR3 DNA is kept, with 42 bases framed from the first base. The germline V gene yields MNHEY for CDR1 and SVGAGI for CDR2. Healthy HIV-negative adults with no recently reported acute infections or vaccinations were included as donors. Every donor was a Caucasian adult living in Nashville, Tennessee, USA. CD4+ T cells were enriched by magnetic negative selection; naive cells were then positively selected on CD45RA, and the negative fraction formed the memory subset. Blood was obtained by leukapheresis, after which PBMCs were separated by Ficoll-Histopaque density gradient centrifugation and cryopreserved in liquid nitrogen vapor phase. Analytical flow cytometry was used to check the purity and quantity of each magnetically sorted T cell population. Each sorted fraction had its genomic DNA isolated and then quantified by UV absorbance on a Nanodrop 2000c.

Using the deep immunoSEQ assay, multiplex PCR amplified TCR CDR3 regions from genomic DNA. For each cell subset, the extracted genomic DNA was distributed evenly across all wells of several immunoSEQ 96-well plates, and each plate served as one replicate. Each replicate PCR for sorted subsets received around 200 ng genomic DNA, equal to around 32,000 T cell genomes. Purified libraries were measured with a Qubit 3.0 fluorometer, size-checked on a Bioanalyzer 2100, and measured again with the KAPA Library Quantification kit. A separate single-read 150-cycle Illumina NextSeq 550 flow cell was used to sequence each immunoSEQ 96-well plate. As for the original processing: Because the immunoSEQ output held only junctional sequences and lacked quality scores, the filtering could not match the filtering applied to full-length reads. To assign V/J genes and CDR3, sequences were annotated using PyIR, a Python wrapper for IgBLAST v1.9, with IMGT germline references. Reads were filtered out if the reads had weak V/J assignments (E-value above 1e-6), no CDR3, stop codons, out-of-frame junctions, or ambiguous translated residues. V3J clonotypes were defined as sequences sharing an identical inferred V gene, J gene, and CDR3 amino acid sequence. Percentage overlap between repertoires was computed as shared unique clonotypes divided by the size of the smaller repertoire. Repertoire richness was assessed with RTK rarefaction, the Chao1 estimator, and Recon v2.1 estimates of unobserved clonotypes. Generation probabilities for all TCRbeta clonotypes obtained by the gDNA method from several donors were computed using OLGA. TCRdb took this table from immuneACCESS and kept in-frame rearrangements with V and J called. Such tables lack part of the clones; where checked against another copy, unresolved V genes explain under half of the gap, and the rest is unexplained. That table furnishes V, J and clone size, whereas the DNA furnished D and trimming. In all, the sample holds about 1.5 million clones, and around 95% of those were seen once. Of the sample, about 1% falls within the top ten clones.

Findings and caveats that apply to the study as a whole: Roughly 5% of naive CD4, roughly 3.6% of naive CD8, 2% to 2.5% of memory CD4, and over 0.35% of memory CD8 clonotypes were shared across several donors. Rarefaction of sorted-subset datasets indicated incomplete sequencing despite the large sequencing depth. Because the study included a small number of donors, the genetic and exposure-history diversity represented was limited. Sampling was restricted to blood, and TCR repertoires in tissue are likely to differ from TCR repertoires in blood. Pairwise subsampling led to the expectation that sequencing depth would affect the degree of clonotype sharing among donors. Naive subsets generally had larger estimated clonotype richness than memory subsets did. Compared with non-shared clonotypes, the clonotypes found in all four sorted-subset donors had higher generation probabilities.

Recombination joined TRBV6-5 with TRBJ2-5; the D gene is possibly TRBD1 or TRBD2, with 5 bases matching each. This TCR was sampled from a man aged 25 to 40 in good health. Sequencing was carried out using naive CD4+ T cells sorted from blood. This specimen's cell subset or site label, interpreted: CD45RA+ positively selected. Here is the DNA: TGTGCCAGCACCCGGGACCAGACGGGAGAGACCCAGTACTTC. It is translated as CASTRDQTGETQYF.